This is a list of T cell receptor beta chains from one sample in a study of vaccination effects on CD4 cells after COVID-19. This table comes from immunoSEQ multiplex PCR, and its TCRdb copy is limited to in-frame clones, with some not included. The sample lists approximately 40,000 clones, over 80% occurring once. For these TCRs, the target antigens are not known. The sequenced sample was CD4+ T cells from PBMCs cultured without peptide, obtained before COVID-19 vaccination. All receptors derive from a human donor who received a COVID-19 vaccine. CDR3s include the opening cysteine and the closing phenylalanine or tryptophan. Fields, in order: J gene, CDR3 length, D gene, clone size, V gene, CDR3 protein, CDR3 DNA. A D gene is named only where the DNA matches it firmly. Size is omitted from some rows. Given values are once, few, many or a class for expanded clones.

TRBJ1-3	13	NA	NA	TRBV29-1	CSVAANSGNTIYF	TGCAGCGTGGCGGCGAACTCTGGAAACACCATATATTTT
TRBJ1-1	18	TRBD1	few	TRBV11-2	CASSSYRIRDRDYTEAFF	TGTGCCAGCAGCTCCTATAGGATCCGGGACAGGGACTACACTGAAGCTTTCTTT
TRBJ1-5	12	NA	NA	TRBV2	CASRGEHQPQHF	TGTGCCAGCAGAGGGGAGCACCAGCCCCAGCATTTT
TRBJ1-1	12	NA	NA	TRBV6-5	CASRTVNTEAFF	TGTGCCAGCAGGACTGTGAACACTGAAGCTTTCTTT
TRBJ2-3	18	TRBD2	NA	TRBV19	CASSTLPPGGGVADTQYF	TGTGCCAGTAGTACCCTGCCCCCCGGCGGGGGAGTAGCAGATACGCAGTATTTT
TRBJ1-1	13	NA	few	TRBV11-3	CASSFTVNTEAFF	TGTGCCAGCAGCTTTACAGTGAACACTGAAGCTTTCTTT
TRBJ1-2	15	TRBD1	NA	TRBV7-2	CASSLEQGFGYGYTF	TGTGCCAGCAGCTTAGAACAGGGGTTTGGCTATGGCTACACCTTC
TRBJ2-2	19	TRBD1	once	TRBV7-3	CASSFPAYFGTGNTGELFF	TGTGCCAGCAGCTTCCCCGCCTATTTCGGGACAGGGAACACCGGGGAGCTGTTTTTT
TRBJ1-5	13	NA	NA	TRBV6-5	CASGLGGSQPQHF	TGTGCCAGCGGTCTCGGGGGTTCTCAGCCCCAGCATTTT
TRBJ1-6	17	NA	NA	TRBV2	CASSDPYGTARDSPLHF	TGTGCCAGCAGTGACCCGTATGGGACGGCAAGAGATTCACCCCTCCACTTT
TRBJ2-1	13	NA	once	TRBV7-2	CASSSTPDNEQFF	TGTGCCAGCAGCTCGACCCCCGACAATGAGCAGTTCTTC
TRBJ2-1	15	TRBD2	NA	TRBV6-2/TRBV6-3	CASSYGGGAYNEQFF	TGTGCCAGCAGTTATGGCGGGGGGGCCTACAATGAGCAGTTCTTC
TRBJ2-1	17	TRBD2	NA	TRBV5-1	CASNPSGGVLSYNEQFF	TGCGCCAGCAACCCAAGCGGGGGGGTCCTCTCCTACAATGAGCAGTTCTTC
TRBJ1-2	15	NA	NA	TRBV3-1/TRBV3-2	CASSQGLWPNYGYTF	TGTGCCAGCAGCCAGGGGCTTTGGCCTAACTATGGCTACACCTTC
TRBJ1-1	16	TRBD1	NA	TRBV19	CASSRRDSIRYTEAFF	TGTGCCAGTAGTAGAAGGGACAGCATACGCTACACTGAAGCTTTCTTT
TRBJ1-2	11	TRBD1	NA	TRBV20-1	CSASTGGGYTF	TGCAGTGCTTCAACAGGGGGTGGCTACACCTTC
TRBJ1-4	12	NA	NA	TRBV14	CASSQGYTKLFF	TGTGCCAGCAGCCAAGGGTACACGAAACTGTTTTTT
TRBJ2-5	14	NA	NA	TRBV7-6	CASSLLTGSETQYF	TGTGCCAGCAGCTTACTCACAGGTAGCGAGACCCAGTACTTC
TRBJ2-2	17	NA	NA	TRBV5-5	CASSLELGWGRTGELFF	TGTGCCAGCAGCTTGGAATTGGGTTGGGGACGGACCGGGGAGCTGTTTTTT
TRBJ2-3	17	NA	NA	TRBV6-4	CASSDSTVLGSTDTQYF	TGTGCCAGCAGTGACTCCACAGTGCTAGGTAGCACAGATACGCAGTATTTT
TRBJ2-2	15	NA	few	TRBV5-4	CASSLGQTGTGELFF	TGTGCCAGCAGCCTAGGACAAACCGGGACCGGGGAGCTGTTTTTT
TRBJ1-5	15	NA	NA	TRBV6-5	CASSYSGRDNQPQHF	TGTGCCAGCAGTTATTCCGGACGGGACAATCAGCCCCAGCATTTT
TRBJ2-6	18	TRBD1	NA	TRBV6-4	CASSDTGAIVSGANVLTF	TGTGCCAGCAGTGACACAGGGGCGATAGTCTCTGGGGCCAACGTCCTGACTTTC
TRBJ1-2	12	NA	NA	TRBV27	CASGAQGYGYTF	TGTGCCAGCGGAGCACAGGGTTACGGCTACACCTTC
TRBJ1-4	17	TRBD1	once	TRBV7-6	CASSPDRGQRTNEKLFF	TGTGCCAGCAGCCCAGACAGGGGGCAGAGGACTAATGAAAAACTGTTTTTT
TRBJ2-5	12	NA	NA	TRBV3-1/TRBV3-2	CASSQTQETQYF	TGTGCCAGCAGCCAAACCCAAGAGACCCAGTACTTC
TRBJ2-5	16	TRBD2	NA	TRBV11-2	CASSLLPSGGTETQYF	TGTGCCAGCAGCTTATTACCTAGCGGGGGGACGGAGACCCAGTACTTC
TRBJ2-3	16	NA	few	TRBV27	CASRFSPPQGTDTQYF	TGTGCCAGCAGATTCTCACCACCCCAGGGCACAGATACGCAGTATTTT
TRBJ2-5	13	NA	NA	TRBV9	CASSVGSRETQYF	TGTGCCAGCAGCGTAGGGTCCCGAGAGACCCAGTACTTC
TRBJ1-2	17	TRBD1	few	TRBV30	CAWSVGDRAPNDYGYTF	TGTGCCTGGAGTGTGGGGGACAGGGCCCCCAACGACTATGGCTACACCTTC
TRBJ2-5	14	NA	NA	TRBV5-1	CASTLRRGSETQYF	TGCGCCTCAACCCTCAGACGGGGGTCAGAGACCCAGTACTTC
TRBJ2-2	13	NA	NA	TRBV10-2	CGSRRGNTGELFF	TGCGGGTCGAGGAGGGGGAACACCGGGGAGCTGTTTTTT
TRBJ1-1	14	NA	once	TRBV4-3	CASSDPRDNTEAFF	TGCGCCAGCAGCGACCCCCGGGACAACACTGAAGCTTTCTTT
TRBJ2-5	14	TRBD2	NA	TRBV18	CASSQGLGMETQYF	TGTGCCAGCTCACAGGGACTAGGTATGGAGACCCAGTACTTC
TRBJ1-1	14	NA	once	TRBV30	CAWSWGVLRPEAFF	TGTGCCTGGTCCTGGGGAGTCCTTCGACCTGAAGCTTTCTTT
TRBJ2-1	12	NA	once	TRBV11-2	CASSLTGNEQFF	TGTGCCAGCAGCCTAACAGGCAATGAGCAGTTCTTC
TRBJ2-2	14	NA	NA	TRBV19	CASSIRSRSGELFF	TGTGCCAGTAGTATTCGGAGTCGCAGCGGGGAGCTGTTTTTT
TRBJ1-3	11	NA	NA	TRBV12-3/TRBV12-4	CASSFGNTIYF	TGTGCCAGCAGTTTTGGGAACACCATATATTTT
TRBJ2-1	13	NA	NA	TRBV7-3	CASSLNEYNEQFF	TGTGCCAGCAGCTTAAATGAGTATAATGAGCAGTTCTTC
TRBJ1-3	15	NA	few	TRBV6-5	CASSYSAGSGNTIYF	TGTGCCAGCAGTTACAGCGCAGGCTCTGGAAACACCATATATTTT
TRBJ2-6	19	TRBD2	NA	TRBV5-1	CASTSGGLAGGPGANVLTF	TGCGCCAGCACCTCCGGAGGGCTAGCGGGGGGTCCTGGGGCCAACGTCCTGACTTTC
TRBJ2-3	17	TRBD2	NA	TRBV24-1	CATSDTSGGPSADTQYF	TGTGCCACCAGTGATACTAGCGGGGGCCCCTCGGCAGATACGCAGTATTTT
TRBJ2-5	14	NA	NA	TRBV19	CASSTRATRETQYF	TGTGCCAGTAGTACCCGGGCAACTCGGGAGACCCAGTACTTC